A single sample gave rise to the 10 T cell receptor beta chains below, sequenced in a study of CD8+CD57+ T cells in acquired aplastic anemia. Those patients picked for sequencing had displayed CD8+CD57+ cell expansion on flow cytometry. Genomic DNA, the template, was used for profiling of the TCR beta VDJ and CDR3. TCRdb re-derived calls from the reads in MiXCR, one entry per CDR3 protein. The sample records roughly 280,000 distinct CDR3 sequences, about three fifths being singletons. Sequencing input: sorted CD4+, CD8+, or CD8+CD57+ T cells (not recorded which) from PBMCs. All receptors come from a human donor with aplastic anemia.

The chain uses TRBV6-5 and TRBJ1-4; the D gene is possibly TRBD1 (5 bases). CDR1 is MNHEY, CDR2 SVGAGI, per germline. CDR3 length equals 17 residues. V was trimmed by 2 bases and J by 6 bases, leaving 19 bases between them. The CDR3 DNA sequence: TGTGCCAGCAGTTACGGGGGGGAGTGGGAGCGGGATGAAAAACTGTTTTTT. Amino acids: CASSYGGEWERDEKLFF.

The rearrangement links TRBV9 to TRBJ1-1; TRBD1 might be the D (6 bases). Germline V gene lookup returns CDR1 SGDLS and CDR2 YYNGEE. Deletions cut 2 bases from V and 4 bases from J, with 12 bases between. This CDR3 is built from 14 residues. The CDR3: CASSVQGLLTEAFF. The CDR3 nucleotides are TGTGCCAGCAGCGTCCAGGGGCTCCTCACTGAAGCTTTCTTT.

The chain recombines TRBV10-3 with TRBJ1-4; 8 nucleotides agree with TRBD1. The junction had 7 bases not matched to a gene; V was cut back by 10 bases and J by 3 bases. Germline V CDR1 and CDR2: ENHRY, SYGVKD. There are 14 residues in the CDR3. CDR3 sequence: CATSRTGPNEKLFF. CDR3 sequence (DNA): TGTGCCACGTCAAGGACAGGGCCTAATGAAAAACTGTTTTTT.

CDR3 amino acids: CASSFGTMNTEAFF. CDR3 in DNA: TGCGCCAGCAGCTTCGGGACTATGAACACTGAAGCTTTCTTT. The chain is built from TRBV5-1 and TRBJ1-1; a weak D match, TRBD1 (5 bases). CDR3 length: 14 amino acids. The V end lost 2 bases, the J end lost 0 bases, and 8 bases lay between the germline ends. CDR1 and CDR2 from the germline V gene are SGHRS and YFSETQ.

The chain couples TRBV2 to TRBJ2-7, with 7 nucleotides matching TRBD1. This CDR3 spans 15 amino acids. CDR1 SNHLY and CDR2 FYNNEI come from the germline V gene. V was pared by 4 bases and J by 2 bases, with 8 bases of the junction left unmatched. CDR3 bases: TGTGCCAGCAGTGGCACCGACAGGGCGACCTACGAGCAGTACTTC. This codes for CASSGTDRATYEQYF.

This clonotype was counted many times. This rearrangement joins TRBV11-2 to TRBJ1-1; D is unclear. V lost 2 bases, J lost 10 bases, and 17 bases lay in between. The germline gives CDR1 SGHAT, CDR2 FQNNGV. This CDR3 has 14 amino acids. CDR3 nucleotide sequence: TGTGCCAGCAGCTTATCTTCTAGTTGGGCTTCAGCTTTCTTT. Amino acids: CASSLSSSWASAFF.

V is TRBV24-1 and J is TRBJ2-3; D unclear. In germline, CDR1 is KGHDR, CDR2 SFDVKD. Trimming stripped 3 bases from V and 7 bases from J, with 4 bases between. The CDR3 has 11 residues. CDR3 loop: CATSDPNTQYF. In nucleotides, the CDR3 is TGTGCCACCAGTGATCCCAATACGCAGTATTTT.

This chain links TRBV7-9 with TRBJ1-1, with D tentatively TRBD1 (6 bases). CDR1 is SEHNR and CDR2 is FQNEAQ in the germline V gene (reference sequence). V lost 0 bases and J lost 3, with 14 bases in between. CDR3 length: 16 amino acids. CDR3 DNA sequence: TGTGCCAGCAGCTTAGCGGTGGGGGGGGCGCACACTGAAGCTTTCTTT. Residues: CASSLAVGGAHTEAFF.

The chain carries TRBV7-6 and TRBJ1-4; TRBD1 is a possible D gene (6 bases). The germline V and J ends were trimmed by 5 bases and 4 bases, with 14 bases remaining between them. CDR1 and CDR2 (germline): SGHVS, FNYEAQ. CDR3 length: 15 amino acids. CDR3 sequence: CASSPRTDYNEKLFF. The CDR3 DNA is TGTGCCAGCAGCCCCCGGACAGATTATAATGAAAAACTGTTTTTT. The full variable domain, in which reference TRBV7-6 and TRBJ1-4 provide the parts outside the CDR3, is GAGVSQSPRYKVTKRGQDVALRCDPISGHVSLYWYRQALGQGPEFLTYFNYEAQQDKSGLPNDRFSAERPEGSISTLTIQRTEQRDSAMYRCASSPRTDYNEKLFFGSGTQLSVL.

This chain uses TRBV7-3 with TRBJ1-5, with 9 bases lining up with TRBD1. The trim removed 3 bases at V and 4 bases at J, leaving 7 bases unmatched. Germline CDR1 reads SGHTA; CDR2 reads FQGTGA. The CDR3 loop spans 16 amino acids. CDR3 nucleotides: TGTGCCAGCAGCTTCTCCGGGACAGGGCAAAATCAGCCCCAGCATTTT. It codes for CASSFSGTGQNQPQHF.